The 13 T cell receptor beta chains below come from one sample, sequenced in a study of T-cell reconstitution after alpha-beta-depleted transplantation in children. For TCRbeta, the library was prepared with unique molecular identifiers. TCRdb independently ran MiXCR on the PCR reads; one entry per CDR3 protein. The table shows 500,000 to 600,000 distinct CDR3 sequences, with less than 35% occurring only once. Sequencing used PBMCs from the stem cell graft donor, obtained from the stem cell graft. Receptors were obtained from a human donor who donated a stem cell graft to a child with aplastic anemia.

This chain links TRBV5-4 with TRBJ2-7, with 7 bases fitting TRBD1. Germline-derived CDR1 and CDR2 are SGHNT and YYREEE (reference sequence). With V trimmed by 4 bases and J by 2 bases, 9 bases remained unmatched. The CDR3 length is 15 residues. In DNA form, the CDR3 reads TGTGCCAGCAGCCCGGGGTGGGACAGACCCTACGAGCAGTACTTC. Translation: CASSPGWDRPYEQYF.

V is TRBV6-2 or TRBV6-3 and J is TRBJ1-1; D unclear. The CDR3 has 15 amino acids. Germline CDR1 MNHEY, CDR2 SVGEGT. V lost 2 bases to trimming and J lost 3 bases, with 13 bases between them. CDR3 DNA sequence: TGTGCCAGCAGTTACGGGCAGACGGGAGACACTGAAGCTTTCTTT. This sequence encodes CASSYGQTGDTEAFF.

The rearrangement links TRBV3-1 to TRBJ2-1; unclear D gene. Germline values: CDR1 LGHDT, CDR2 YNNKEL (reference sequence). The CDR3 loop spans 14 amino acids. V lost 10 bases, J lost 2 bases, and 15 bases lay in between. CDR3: CATRDSLTYNEQFF. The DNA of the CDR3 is TGTGCCACCAGAGATAGCCTGACCTACAATGAGCAGTTCTTC.

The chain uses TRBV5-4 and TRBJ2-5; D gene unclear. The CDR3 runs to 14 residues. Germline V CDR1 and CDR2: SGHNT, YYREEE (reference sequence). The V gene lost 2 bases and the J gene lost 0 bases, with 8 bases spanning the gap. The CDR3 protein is CASSFGQHQETQYF. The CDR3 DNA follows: TGTGCCAGCAGCTTTGGGCAGCACCAAGAGACCCAGTACTTC.

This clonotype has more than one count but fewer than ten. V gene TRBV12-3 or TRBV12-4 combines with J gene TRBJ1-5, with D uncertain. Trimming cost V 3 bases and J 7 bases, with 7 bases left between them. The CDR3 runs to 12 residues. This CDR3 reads CASSFKGQPQHF. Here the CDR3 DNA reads TGTGCCAGCAGTTTTAAGGGACAGCCCCAGCATTTT.

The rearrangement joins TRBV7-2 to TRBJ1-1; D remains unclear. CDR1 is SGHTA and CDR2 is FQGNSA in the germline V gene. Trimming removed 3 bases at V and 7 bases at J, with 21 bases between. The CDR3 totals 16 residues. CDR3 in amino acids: CASSFGIGRTMDEAFF. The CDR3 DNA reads TGTGCCAGCAGCTTCGGTATCGGGCGGACGATGGATGAAGCTTTCTTT.

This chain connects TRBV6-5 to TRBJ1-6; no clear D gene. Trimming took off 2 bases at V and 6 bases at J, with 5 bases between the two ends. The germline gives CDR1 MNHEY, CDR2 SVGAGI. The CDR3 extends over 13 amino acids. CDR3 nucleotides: TGTGCCAGCAGTTACAGGATTAATTCACCCCTCCACTTT. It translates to CASSYRINSPLHF.

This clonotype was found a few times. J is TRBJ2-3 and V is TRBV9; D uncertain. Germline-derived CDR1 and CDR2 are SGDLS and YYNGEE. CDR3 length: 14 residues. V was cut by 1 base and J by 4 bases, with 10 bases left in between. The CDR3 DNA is TGTGCCAGCAGCGTATTCCAAGGTGCAGATACGCAGTATTTT. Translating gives CASSVFQGADTQYF.

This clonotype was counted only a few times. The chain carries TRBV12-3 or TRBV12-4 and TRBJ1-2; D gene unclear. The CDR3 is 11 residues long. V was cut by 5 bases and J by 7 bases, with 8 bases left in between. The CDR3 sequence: CASSPGPGYTF. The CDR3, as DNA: TGTGCCAGCAGTCCGGGTCCTGGCTACACCTTC.

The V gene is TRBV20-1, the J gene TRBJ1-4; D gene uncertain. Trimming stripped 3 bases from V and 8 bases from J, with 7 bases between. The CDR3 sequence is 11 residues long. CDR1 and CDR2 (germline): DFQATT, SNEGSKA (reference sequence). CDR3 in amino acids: CSARAGEKLFF. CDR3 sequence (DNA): TGCAGTGCTAGGGCTGGGGAAAAACTGTTTTTT.

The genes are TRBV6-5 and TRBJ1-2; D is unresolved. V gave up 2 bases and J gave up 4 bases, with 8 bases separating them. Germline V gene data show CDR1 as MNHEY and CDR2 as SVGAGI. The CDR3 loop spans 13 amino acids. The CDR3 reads CASSYEQIYGYTF. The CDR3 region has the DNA TGTGCCAGCAGTTACGAGCAAATCTATGGCTACACCTTC.

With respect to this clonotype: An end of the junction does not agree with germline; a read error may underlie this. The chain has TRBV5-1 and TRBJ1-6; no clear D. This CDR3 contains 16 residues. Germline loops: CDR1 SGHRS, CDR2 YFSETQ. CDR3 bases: TGCGCCAGCAGCTCAGACGGTTTAATGGGGAATTCCCCCCTCCACTTT. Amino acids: CASSSDGLMGNSPLHF.

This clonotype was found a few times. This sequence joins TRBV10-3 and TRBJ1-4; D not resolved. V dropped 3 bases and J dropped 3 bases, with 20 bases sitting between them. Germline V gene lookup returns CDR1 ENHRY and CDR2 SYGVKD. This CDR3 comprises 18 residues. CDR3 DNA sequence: TGTGCCATCAGTGAAACTTGGCTCCCCCAAACCGCTAATGAAAAACTGTTTTTT. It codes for CAISETWLPQTANEKLFF.